Included here is one T cell receptor beta chain sequence, with context. Antigen: not known. Time point in this sample: blood at routine non-recurrence follow-up after resection. Tumor, nontumor lung or frozen PBMC supplied whole RNA, sequenced without sorting. This entry is derived from a study of spatial heterogeneity in lung cancer. Study details: Follow-up PBMC specimens underwent sequencing when available; their median timing was approximately 26 months after resection. Among detected sequences, beta-chain ones consistently exceeded alpha-chain ones in number. General study results and limits: Ubiquitous expanded tumor TCRs were observed in blood more at resection than follow-up.

The CDR3 length is 12 residues. Trimming cost V 3 bases and J 5 bases, with 9 bases left between them. Germline lookup yields CDR1 SGHRS and CDR2 YFSETQ. On each TCR cDNA molecule, a unique molecular identifier was present. From the 5' RACE reads, TCRdb called clonotypes with MiXCR, one entry per CDR3 protein. The table lists roughly 120,000 distinct CDR3 sequences, 10% to 15% of them singletons, with 16% in the top ten. The V call is TRBV5-1, the J call TRBJ2-7, with D possibly matching TRBD2 (6 bases). This receptor was obtained from a male donor with early-stage non-small cell lung cancer. Sequenced here: PBMCs, sampled at follow-up. The CDR3 is CASSSGLDEQYF. CDR3 nucleotide sequence: TGCGCCAGCAGCTCGGGACTGGACGAGCAGTACTTC.